This T cell receptor (beta chain) was captured in a study of blood T cell repertoires in COVID-19 (dated by TCRdb to the early 2020s). As for the study more broadly: Collaborator samples came from the United States, Italy and Spain and covered acute and convalescent phases of COVID-19. The material from the prospective study consisted of cDNA or gDNA derived from T cells, B-cell-depleted T cells, or PBMCs. Deeply sampled blood TCRbeta repertoires from subjects exposed to, actively infected with, or recovered from COVID-19 were included in the dataset. The repertoires were made available in a free public database intended to serve as a resource for research on the immune response to SARS-CoV-2. Samples were obtained from the ongoing ImmuneRACE study (first 160 participants) and from some 1,300 subjects provided by 6 global collaborators. Nearly every sample came with metadata listing a de-identified subject ID, COVID-19 status, age in years and sex. HLA class I and class II types, where available, came from metadata supplied by the sample provider rather than from assay-based typing. Points the paper makes about the study in general: Clinical and demographic metadata were provided uncurated, with the amount varying by source and participant.

CDR1 and CDR2 (LNHNV, YYDKDF) derive from the germline V gene (reference sequence). The V end loses 8 bases and the J end loses 3 bases, and a stretch of 14 bases separates them. The CDR3, cysteine through phenylalanine, is 13 amino acids long. Only the CDR3 portion is preserved as DNA: 39 bases, with reading frame beginning at the first base. TCRbeta CDR3 regions were amplified from genomic DNA using the immunoSEQ Assay, a bias-controlled multiplex PCR. For the original study's pipeline: The number of nucleated cells in each sample was estimated from the amplification of reference gene primers within the assay. Sequence reads were collapsed and filtered to measure the absolute abundance of every unique TCRbeta CDR3 rearrangement. For each sample, productive Simpson clonality was calculated as the square root of Simpson's diversity index across productive rearrangements. The immuneACCESS repertoire file appears here via TCRdb, limited to in-frame rearrangements. These files lack a portion of the clones; in checked studies, under half of the deficit traces to unresolved V genes, and the cause of the others is not known. D and trimming were read from the DNA, whereas the V and J calls and clone size are those reported in that table. Counted in this sample were a few hundred thousand clones; around 86% of them appeared once. The ten largest clones take up approximately 2.2% of the sample.

Each collaborating institution followed its own protocols to collect whole blood in K2EDTA tubes. For TCRbeta analysis, collaborator samples were shipped as frozen whole blood, as isolated PBMCs, or as DNA extracted from either sample type. As to this clone: Its recognized antigen is unknown. No base quality information exists; no much larger clone differs at one position.

The sequenced sample was peripheral blood. Recombination linked TRBV15 to TRBJ2-7; D gene: possibly TRBD1, on 6 matching bases. This clonotype was obtained from a man over 45 with acute or convalescent COVID-19. In nucleotides, the sequence is TGTGCCACCGCAATCGGACAGAACTACGAGCAGTACTTC. It translates to CATAIGQNYEQYF.